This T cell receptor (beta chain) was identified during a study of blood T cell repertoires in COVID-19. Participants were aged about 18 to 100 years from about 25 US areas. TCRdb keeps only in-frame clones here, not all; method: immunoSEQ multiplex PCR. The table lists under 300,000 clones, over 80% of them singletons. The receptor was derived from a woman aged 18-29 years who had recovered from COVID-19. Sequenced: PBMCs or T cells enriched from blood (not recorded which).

The DNA for the CDR3 is TGCGCCAGCAGTGATAATCGGGACATCGGAGCTACTTATGGCTACACCTTC. This translates into CASSDNRDIGATYGYTF. The V and J genes are TRBV10-1 and TRBJ1-2; tentative D call: TRBD1 (6 bases). The CDR3 spans 17 residues. V was pared by 3 bases and J by 5 bases, with 22 bases between. Germline-derived CDR1 and CDR2 are WNHNN and SYGVQD (reference sequence).